This T cell receptor (beta chain) stems from a study of shared clonotypes between healthy human individuals. Notes on the study in general: The naive CD4 repertoires of a few donors were compared, and about 5% of clonotypes were shared.

Sequenced by immunoSEQ multiplex PCR; TCRdb stores in-frame clones only, minus some. The data hold fewer than 3 million clones, with less than 95% observed a single time. Concerning this clone: Antigen: not known.

Specimen: naive CD4+ T cells from PBMCs. Subset noted: CD45RA+ positively selected. The origin of this receptor is a young man in good health. Some clones in this sample may be carry-over from other donors' samples.

CDR3: CASSLGVGANTGELFF. In DNA form, the CDR3 reads TGTGCCAGCTCACTCGGGGTTGGAGCGAACACCGGGGAGCTGTTTTTT. The rearrangement links TRBV18 to TRBJ2-2; weak D call: TRBD2 (5 bases). Germline CDR1 and CDR2: KGHSH and LQKENI. The CDR3 has 16 residues. V shed 4 bases and J shed 0 bases, with 12 bases lying between them.